Listed below are T cell receptor beta chains from one sample, sequenced in a study of regulatory T cells in long-lasting Graves disease. MiXCR, applied by TCRdb to the multiplex PCR reads, yields one record per CDR3 protein. The table shows hundreds of thousands of distinct CDR3 sequences, with roughly 15% occurring only once. This sample was shared with a second study, whose subject was T cells in Graves' hyperthyroidism and ophthalmopathy.

Specimen: peripheral blood mononuclear cells (PBMCs), collected at new diagnosis, from a patient treated with antithyroid drugs. These receptor sequences come from a woman in her thirties with Graves disease. CDR3s include the opening cysteine and the closing phenylalanine or tryptophan. Fields, in order: CDR3 DNA, CDR3 protein, clone size, D gene, V gene, J gene. A D gene is named only where the DNA matches it firmly. Clone size is not always given. Where it is, it says once, few, many or a class for expanded clones.

TGTGCCAGCTCACCACGGTCCCAACTAGCGGGCGGCGGGGAGCTGTTTTTT,CASSPRSQLAGGGELFF,.,TRBD2,TRBV18,TRBJ2-2
TGTGCCAGTAGTATTATTAGCCGGGACAGAGAGTACTTC,CASSIISRDREYF,.,TRBD1,TRBV19,TRBJ2-7
TGTGCCTGGAGGACGGACAGCACAGATACGCAGTATTTT,CAWRTDSTDTQYF,.,.,TRBV30,TRBJ2-3
TGTGCCAGCAGAAGGGGCGGGAGAGAATACGAGCAGTACTTC,CASRRGGREYEQYF,many,TRBD2,TRBV28,TRBJ2-7
TGTGCCACCAGTGATTTGGGACAGGGGACAGAGACCCAGTACTTC,CATSDLGQGTETQYF,.,TRBD1,TRBV24-1,TRBJ2-5
TGCAGTGCGGGGAAAAGGGTGGCCACTGAAGCTTTCTTT,CSAGKRVATEAFF,few,.,TRBV20-1,TRBJ1-1
TGCGCCAGCAGCTATGGGACAGCTACTAGCACAGATACGCAGTATTTT,CASSYGTATSTDTQYF,.,TRBD1,TRBV5-1,TRBJ2-3
TGTGCCAGCAGTGAATTGGGCCCGAAGATTTTT,CASSELGPKIF,.,.,TRBV6-2/TRBV6-3,TRBJ1-4
TGTGCCATCACCCCCGGAAGCGGGGAGCTGTTTTTT,CAITPGSGELFF,.,.,TRBV10-3,TRBJ2-2
TGCAGCGTTGAAATGGCTAGGTCCGGGAACGAGCAGTACTTC,CSVEMARSGNEQYF,.,.,TRBV29-1,TRBJ2-7
TGTGCCAGCAGCTTGGTGGTTGGGTCGAACACCGGGGAGCTGTTTTTT,CASSLVVGSNTGELFF,many,.,TRBV5-5,TRBJ2-2
TGCGCCAGCCCCGAGGTGTTCAAAGGGGCCGACTATGGCTACACCTTC,CASPEVFKGADYGYTF,many,.,TRBV10-1,TRBJ1-2
TGTGCCTGGGTCGGGACGCTCGTCGAAGCGGGAGGCTACACCTTC,CAWVGTLVEAGGYTF,many,.,TRBV30,TRBJ1-2
TGTGCCAGCAGTTATGCACTAGCGGCCAATGAGCAGTTCTTC,CASSYALAANEQFF,many,TRBD2,TRBV6-2/TRBV6-3,TRBJ2-1
TGCAGTGTCCCGGGATATCAAAGGTCAGGGGCCAACGTCCTGACTTTC,CSVPGYQRSGANVLTF,few,.,TRBV20-1,TRBJ2-6
TGCGCCAGCAGCTTGGATGTTTTCAGGGGAGAAGAGACCCAGTACTTC,CASSLDVFRGEETQYF,few,.,TRBV9,TRBJ2-5
TGTGCCAGCAGCGTAGGCAGGGACTCCTACGAGCAGTACTTC,CASSVGRDSYEQYF,.,.,TRBV9,TRBJ2-7
TGTGCCAGCAGTTTATTCCCTAAAGCGGGAGGGCTGATCCACGAGCAGTACTTC,CASSLFPKAGGLIHEQYF,few,TRBD2,TRBV27,TRBJ2-7
TGTGCCAGCAACCCCGACGGCCGCTCTGGAAACACCATATATTTT,CASNPDGRSGNTIYF,.,.,TRBV9,TRBJ1-3
TGTGCCAGCAGTTCCACAGGGGGCACCGGGGAGCTGTTTTTT,CASSSTGGTGELFF,few,TRBD1,TRBV19,TRBJ2-2
TGTGCCAGTAGGAGGACAGACCGAAATCCTAACTATGGCTACACCTTC,CASRRTDRNPNYGYTF,few,.,TRBV19,TRBJ1-2
TGTGCCAGCACCACCTTCGGGACAGGTTCCCCTGGCTACACCTTC,CASTTFGTGSPGYTF,few,TRBD1,TRBV27,TRBJ1-2